Below are 10 T cell receptor beta chains sequenced from a single sample in a study of early T cells in non-severe SARS-CoV-2 infection. Each CDR3 protein gets one entry after TCRdb re-called the 5' RACE reads with MiXCR. The profile covers 25,000 to 35,000 distinct CDR3 sequences, with approximately 7% appearing a single time and about 36% taken by the ten largest. Sequenced sample: whole blood. These receptors all stem from an adult who was a healthcare worker with PCR-confirmed SARS-CoV-2 infection or an uninfected control (not recorded which).

This clonotype has a count of ten or more. This chain joins TRBV5-1 and TRBJ1-1, with D possibly being TRBD1 (5 bases). Trimming cost V 4 bases and J 0 bases, with 16 bases left between them. The CDR3 covers 16 residues. Looked up from germline, CDR1 is SGHRS and CDR2 is YFSETQ. DNA of the CDR3: TGCGCCAGCAGCACCGCAACGACAGAAATGAACACTGAAGCTTTCTTT. Its protein product is CASSTATTEMNTEAFF.

This clonotype occurred many times. The chain links TRBV11-2 to TRBJ2-7; no clear D gene. Trimming removed 2 bases from V and 3 bases from J, with 14 bases in between. This CDR3 comprises 15 residues. Germline lookup yields CDR1 SGHAT and CDR2 FQNNGV. The CDR3 nucleotides are TGTGCCAGCAGCTTAAGTCCCATGTCCCTCTACGAGCAGTACTTC. Its protein is CASSLSPMSLYEQYF.

This clonotype was detected many times. This chain uses TRBV6-5 with TRBJ1-2; a weak D match, TRBD1 (6 bases). CDR1 is MNHEY, CDR2 SVGAGI, per germline. The V end was cut by 2 bases, the J end by 5 bases, with 12 bases between. The CDR3 is 14 amino acids. The CDR3 here is CASSYKTGWYGYTF. The CDR3 DNA follows: TGTGCCAGCAGTTACAAGACAGGATGGTATGGCTACACCTTC.

This clonotype has at least ten counts. The chain couples TRBV7-9 to TRBJ2-3, with D unclear. The germline V gene encodes CDR1 SEHNR and CDR2 FQNEAQ (reference sequence). The CDR3 is 12 amino acids. The ends were cut back, 5 bases at V and 4 bases at J, with 7 bases in the middle. CDR3 sequence reads: CASSLEADTQYF. DNA for the CDR3: TGTGCCAGCAGCCTTGAGGCAGATACGCAGTATTTT. The full variable domain, with the rest looked up from reference TRBV7-9 and TRBJ2-3, is DTGVSQNPRHKITKRGQNVTFRCDPISEHNRLYWYRQTLGQGPEFLTYFQNEAQLEKSRLLSDRFSAERPKGSFSTLEIQRTEQGDSAMYLCASSLEADTQYFGPGTRLTVL.

This clonotype was counted ten times or more. The chain has TRBV6-1 and TRBJ2-7; D remains unclear. This CDR3 contains 16 residues. V was clipped by 6 bases and J by 1 base, with 19 bases between them. Germline loops: CDR1 MNHNS, CDR2 SASEGT. The CDR3 reads CASRFTIFTGSYEQYF. The CDR3 nucleotides are TGTGCCAGCAGATTTACCATTTTCACCGGGTCCTACGAGCAGTACTTC.

This clonotype was detected ten times or more. This rearrangement joins TRBV10-3 to TRBJ2-3; 8 nucleotides match TRBD1. The germline V gene encodes CDR1 ENHRY and CDR2 SYGVKD. The junction had 4 bases not matched to a gene; V was cut back by 7 bases and J by 4 bases. The CDR3 runs 13 residues. The CDR3 DNA sequence: TGTGCCATCACCTCGACAGGGGCAGATACGCAGTATTTT. Translation gives CAITSTGADTQYF.

The chain employs TRBV2 and TRBJ2-3; D call uncertain. This CDR3 has 14 residues. Trimming left V 1 base short and J 3 bases short, with 8 bases between. Looked up from germline, CDR1 is SNHLY and CDR2 is FYNNEI. In DNA, the CDR3 is TGTGCCAGCAGTGAAGGCGTGGGGACAGATACGCAGTATTTT. Amino acids: CASSEGVGTDTQYF.

This chain uses TRBV4-3 with TRBJ1-3; D is ambiguous. From germline, CDR1 is LGHNA and CDR2 YSLEER. The CDR3 extends over 18 amino acids. Trimming took 0 bases from V and 1 from J, leaving 16 bases between them. The CDR3 loop reads CASSQDSVYSVSGNTIYF. Here the CDR3 DNA reads TGCGCCAGCAGCCAAGATTCCGTGTACAGCGTTTCTGGAAACACCATATATTTT.

In this sample, this clonotype turned up many times. The rearrangement uses TRBV11-2 and TRBJ2-2, with 10 positions matching TRBD2. The CDR3 is 16 residues long. J gave up 2 bases and V 5 bases, and 5 bases lay outside the gene matches. The germline V gene has CDR1 SGHAT and CDR2 FQNNGV. CDR3 residues: CASSVTSGINTGELFF. CDR3 nucleotides: TGTGCCAGCAGCGTCACTAGCGGGATTAACACCGGGGAGCTGTTTTTT.

This clonotype was recorded at least ten times. CDR3 in DNA: TGTGCCAGCAGTACAGGGGCCGGGGAGACCCAGTACTTC. It specifies CASSTGAGETQYF. The chain joins TRBV7-9 to TRBJ2-5, with 7 bases fitting TRBD1. This CDR3 spans 13 amino acids. CDR1 and CDR2 from the germline V gene are SEHNR and FQNEAQ (reference sequence). V dropped 6 bases and J dropped 5; count of bases not matched to a gene: 6.